This T cell receptor beta chain emerged from a study of blood T cells in healthy people across ages. This clonotype was found a few times. Each sample yielded at least 6.5 million isolated PBMCs. A sample-barcoded 5' primer and a J-beta primer mix were used in a second PCR of roughly 7 to 11 cycles. The authors tagged each cDNA molecule using a template-switch adaptor with 12 random nucleotides. One entry per CDR3 protein, called by TCRdb with MiXCR from the 5' RACE reads. Among about 900,000 distinct CDR3 sequences listed, 60% to 80% were seen once. Sequencing was performed on blood. The TCR was taken from a young man in good health.

The CDR3 nucleotides are TGTGCCAGCAGCTTACAGGGCATAGATGGCTACACCTTC. It yields the protein CASSLQGIDGYTF. The genes are TRBV7-2 and TRBJ1-2; D perhaps matches TRBD1 (5 bases). The V gene's germline CDR1 is SGHTA and CDR2 FQGNSA. This CDR3 comprises 13 residues. V lost 2 bases to trimming and J lost 6 bases, with 10 bases between them.